Sequencing of this T cell receptor (beta chain) was carried out in a study of shared T cell receptors in the human thymus. TCRdb keeps only in-frame clones here, not all; method: immunoSEQ multiplex PCR. The sample includes 650,000 to 950,000 clones, approximately 85% of them seen just once. CDR3 size: 14 residues. The J segment lost 2 bases and the V segment lost 3 bases, leaving 1 base of the junction unmatched. Looked up from germline, CDR1 is MGHRA and CDR2 is YSYEKL. These same data were also listed under a study on human thymus T cells. Turning to that study: Infants served as donors; they were healthy and Finnish and were having corrective surgery for congenital heart defects. Surgeons resected thymus tissue during corrective heart surgery. It looked as if thymic and blood repertoires used V and J genes in a biased way. Related research examined unrelated individuals and reported that their thymic repertoires overlapped highly.

Sequenced material: thymocytes. The chain joins TRBV4-1 to TRBJ1-2, with 9 bases fitting TRBD1. The TCR originated in a girl less than two years old with a congenital heart defect. The CDR3 DNA is TGCGCCAGCAGCCACGGACAGGGGAACTATGGCTACACCTTC. It specifies CASSHGQGNYGYTF.